The present entry profiles one T cell receptor (beta chain) with its context. This CDR3 is built from 14 residues. Germline V lookup: CDR1 DFQATT, CDR2 SNEGSKA (reference sequence). V dropped 0 bases and J dropped 7 bases, with 12 bases sitting between them. This sample was included in a study of T cell repertoires in cytomegalovirus infection. From the reads, TCRdb called clonotypes with MiXCR, one entry per CDR3 protein. Of approximately 170,000 distinct CDR3 sequences listed, around an eighth are singletons. The V and J genes are TRBV20-1 and TRBJ1-4; no firm D call. The source material was PBMCs. The sequence came from a human donor in good health (CMV status not recorded). Some clones in this sample may be carry-over from other donors' samples. CDR3 residues: CSARDRRAGEKLFF. For the CDR3, the DNA is TGCAGTGCTAGAGATCGGAGGGCGGGTGAAAAACTGTTTTTT.